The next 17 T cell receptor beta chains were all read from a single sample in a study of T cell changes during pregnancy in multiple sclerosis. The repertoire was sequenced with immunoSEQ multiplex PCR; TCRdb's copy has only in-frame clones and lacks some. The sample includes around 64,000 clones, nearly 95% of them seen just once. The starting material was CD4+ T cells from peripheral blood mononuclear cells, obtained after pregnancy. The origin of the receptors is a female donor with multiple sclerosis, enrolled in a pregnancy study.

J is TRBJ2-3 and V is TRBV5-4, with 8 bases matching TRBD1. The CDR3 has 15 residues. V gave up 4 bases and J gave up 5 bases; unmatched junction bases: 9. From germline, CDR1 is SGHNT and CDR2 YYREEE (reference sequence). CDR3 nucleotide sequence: TGTGCCAGCAGCCCCACCCGACAGGGGCAAGATACGCAGTATTTT. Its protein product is CASSPTRQGQDTQYF.

As DNA, the CDR3 is TGTGCCATCAGTGATGTAGCGGGGGCCGCAGATACGCAGTATTTT. Amino acids: CAISDVAGAADTQYF. The chain couples TRBV10-3 to TRBJ2-3, with TRBD2 identical over 9 bases. The length of the CDR3 is 15 residues. Germline CDR1 and CDR2: ENHRY and SYGVKD. V lost 3 bases and J lost 4; bases outside the gene matches: 5.

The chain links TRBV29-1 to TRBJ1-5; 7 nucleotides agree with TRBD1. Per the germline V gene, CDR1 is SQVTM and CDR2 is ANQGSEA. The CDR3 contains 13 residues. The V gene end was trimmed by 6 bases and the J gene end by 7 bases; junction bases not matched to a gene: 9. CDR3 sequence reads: CSVADRANQPQHF. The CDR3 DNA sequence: TGCAGCGTCGCAGACAGGGCGAACCAGCCCCAGCATTTT. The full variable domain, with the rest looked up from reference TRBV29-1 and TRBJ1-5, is SAVISQKPSRDICQRGTSLTIQCQVDSQVTMMFWYRQQPGQSLTLIATANQGSEATYESGFVIDKFPISRPNLTFSTLTVSNMSPEDSSIYLCSVADRANQPQHFGDGTRLSIL.

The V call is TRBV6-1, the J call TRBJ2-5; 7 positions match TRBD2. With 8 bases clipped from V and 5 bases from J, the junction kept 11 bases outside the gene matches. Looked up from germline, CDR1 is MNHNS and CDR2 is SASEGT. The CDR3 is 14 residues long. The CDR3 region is CASQTLANGETQYF. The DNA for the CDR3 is TGTGCCAGCCAAACACTAGCGAATGGCGAGACCCAGTACTTC.

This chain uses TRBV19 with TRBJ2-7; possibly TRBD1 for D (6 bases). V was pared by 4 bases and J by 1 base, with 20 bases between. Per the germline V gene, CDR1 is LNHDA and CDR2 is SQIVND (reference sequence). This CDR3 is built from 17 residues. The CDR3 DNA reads TGTGCCAGTAGTAGCAGCAGATCGGACAGAGGGTCCTACGAGCAGTACTTC. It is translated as CASSSSRSDRGSYEQYF.

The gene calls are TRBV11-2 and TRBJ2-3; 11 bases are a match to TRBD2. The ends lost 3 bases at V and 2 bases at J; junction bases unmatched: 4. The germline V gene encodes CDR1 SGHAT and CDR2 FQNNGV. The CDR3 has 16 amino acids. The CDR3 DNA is TGTGCCAGCAGCTTGCTAGCGGGGGGTTTCACAGATACGCAGTATTTT. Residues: CASSLLAGGFTDTQYF.

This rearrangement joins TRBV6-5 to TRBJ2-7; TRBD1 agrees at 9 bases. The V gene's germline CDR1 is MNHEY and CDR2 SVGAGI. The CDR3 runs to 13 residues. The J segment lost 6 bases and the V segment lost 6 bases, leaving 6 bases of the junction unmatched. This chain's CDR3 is CASSRDREVEQYF. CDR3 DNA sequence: TGTGCCAGCAGCAGGGACAGGGAGGTCGAGCAGTACTTC.

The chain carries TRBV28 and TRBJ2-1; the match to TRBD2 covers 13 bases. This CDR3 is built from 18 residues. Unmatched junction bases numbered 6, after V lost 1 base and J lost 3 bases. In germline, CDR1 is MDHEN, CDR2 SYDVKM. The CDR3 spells CASSLSLAGGLIYNEQFF. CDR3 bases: TGTGCCAGCAGTTTATCACTAGCGGGAGGGCTTATCTACAATGAGCAGTTCTTC.

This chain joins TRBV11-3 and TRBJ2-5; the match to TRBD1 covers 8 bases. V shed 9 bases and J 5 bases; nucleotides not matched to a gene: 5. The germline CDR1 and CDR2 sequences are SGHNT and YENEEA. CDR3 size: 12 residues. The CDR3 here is CASQGAEETQYF. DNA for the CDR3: TGTGCCAGTCAGGGGGCGGAGGAGACCCAGTACTTC.

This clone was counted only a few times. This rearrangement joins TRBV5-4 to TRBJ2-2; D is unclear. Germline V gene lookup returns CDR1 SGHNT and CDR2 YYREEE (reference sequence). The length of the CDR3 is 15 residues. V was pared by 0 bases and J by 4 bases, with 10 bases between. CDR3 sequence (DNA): TGTGCCAGCAGCTTGGAAACGGCTAGCACCGGGGAGCTGTTTTTT. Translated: CASSLETASTGELFF.

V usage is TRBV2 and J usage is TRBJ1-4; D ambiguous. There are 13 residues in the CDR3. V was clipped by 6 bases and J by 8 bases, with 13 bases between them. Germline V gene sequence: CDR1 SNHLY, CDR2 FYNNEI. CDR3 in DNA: TGTGCCAGCAGCCCCAGTGGCAACGAAAAACTGTTTTTT. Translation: CASSPSGNEKLFF.

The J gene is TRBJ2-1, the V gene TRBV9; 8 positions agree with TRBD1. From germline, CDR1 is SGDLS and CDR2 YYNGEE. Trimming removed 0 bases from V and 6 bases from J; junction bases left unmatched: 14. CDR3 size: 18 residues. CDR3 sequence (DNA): TGTGCCAGCAGCGTAGAACTTGGGGGGCAGGGGGCGCGCAATGAGCAGTTCTTC. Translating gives CASSVELGGQGARNEQFF.

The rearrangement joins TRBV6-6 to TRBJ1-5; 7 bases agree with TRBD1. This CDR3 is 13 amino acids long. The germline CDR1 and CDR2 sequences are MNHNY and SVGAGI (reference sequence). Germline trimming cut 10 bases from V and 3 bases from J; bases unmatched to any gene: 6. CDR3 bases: TGTGCCACGGTACAGGGGAACAATCAGCCCCAGCATTTT. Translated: CATVQGNNQPQHF.

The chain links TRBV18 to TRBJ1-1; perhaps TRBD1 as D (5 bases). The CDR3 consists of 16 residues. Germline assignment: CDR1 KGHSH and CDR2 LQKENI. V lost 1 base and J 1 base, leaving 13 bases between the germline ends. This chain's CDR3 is CASSPLPIGGNTEAFF. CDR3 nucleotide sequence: TGTGCCAGCTCACCACTACCAATCGGGGGGAACACTGAAGCTTTCTTT.

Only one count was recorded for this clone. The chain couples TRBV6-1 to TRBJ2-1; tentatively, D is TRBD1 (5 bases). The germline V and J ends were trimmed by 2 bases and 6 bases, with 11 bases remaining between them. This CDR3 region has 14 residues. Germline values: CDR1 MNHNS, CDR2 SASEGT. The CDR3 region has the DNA TGTGCCAGCAGTGAATGGCAGGGTCGCAATGAGCAGTTCTTC. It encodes CASSEWQGRNEQFF.

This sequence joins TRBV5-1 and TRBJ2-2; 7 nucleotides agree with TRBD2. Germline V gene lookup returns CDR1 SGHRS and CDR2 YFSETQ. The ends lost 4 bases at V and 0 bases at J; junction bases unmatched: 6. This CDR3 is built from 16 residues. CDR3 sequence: CASSPLLAPNTGELFF. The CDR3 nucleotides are TGCGCCAGCAGCCCCCTACTAGCGCCGAACACCGGGGAGCTGTTTTTT.

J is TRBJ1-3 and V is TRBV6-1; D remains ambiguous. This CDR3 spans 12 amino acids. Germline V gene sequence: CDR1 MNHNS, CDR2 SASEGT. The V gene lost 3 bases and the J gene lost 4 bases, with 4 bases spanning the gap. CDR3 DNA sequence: TGTGCCAGCAGTGAGCAGGGAAACACCATATATTTT. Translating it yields CASSEQGNTIYF.